A selection of T cell receptor beta chains follows, all from one sample in a study of shared clonotypes between healthy human individuals. The data were produced by immunoSEQ multiplex PCR, yet TCRdb's version contains in-frame clones alone and is incomplete. Of hundreds of thousands of clones in the sample, under 80% were seen once. The sample was memory CD4+ T cells sorted from blood. The source of these receptors is a woman between 25 and 40 years old in good health. The CDR3 runs from the conserved cysteine through the conserved F or W. A D gene is named only where the DNA matches it firmly. The size field is filled for only some rows; it gives once, few, many or a size class.

v_call	cdr3_length	j_call	d_call	clone_size	cdr3_aa	cdr3_nt
TRBV6-5	13	TRBJ2-7	-	-	CASTLRVGAEQYF	TGTGCCAGCACCCTACGGGTAGGGGCCGAGCAGTACTTC
TRBV2	12	TRBJ1-2	-	-	CASTEGEGGYTF	TGTGCCAGCACCGAGGGGGAGGGAGGCTACACCTTC
TRBV4-1	17	TRBJ1-3	TRBD1	few	CASSQVSRQGAGNTIYF	TGCGCCAGCAGCCAAGTATCTAGGCAGGGGGCTGGAAACACCATATATTTT
TRBV28	13	TRBJ1-5	-	few	CASSLPGSGTQHF	TGTGCCAGCAGCCTCCCCGGGTCGGGGACCCAGCATTTT
TRBV28	15	TRBJ1-5	-	-	CASSRDNLSNQPQHF	TGTGCCAGCAGTCGGGACAATCTTAGCAATCAGCCCCAGCATTTT
TRBV5-1	13	TRBJ2-7	TRBD1	-	CASSPDRGVEQYF	TGCGCCAGCAGCCCGGACAGGGGAGTCGAGCAGTACTTC
TRBV19	15	TRBJ1-4	-	-	CASTPAGATNEKLFF	TGTGCCAGTACACCCGCAGGGGCAACTAATGAAAAACTGTTTTTT
TRBV11-2	13	TRBJ1-1	-	-	CASSQGGGTEAFF	TGTGCCAGCAGCCAAGGTGGGGGCACTGAAGCTTTCTTT
TRBV27	16	TRBJ1-5	-	few	CASSLQGSRGNQPQHF	TGTGCCAGCAGTTTACAGGGTTCACGGGGCAATCAGCCCCAGCATTTT
TRBV6-6	15	TRBJ2-3	TRBD1	few	CASSYGTGRGDTQYF	TGTGCCAGCAGTTACGGGACAGGGAGGGGAGATACGCAGTATTTT
TRBV5-1	12	TRBJ2-1	-	-	CASSLDYYEQFF	TGCGCCAGCAGCTTGGATTATTATGAGCAGTTCTTC
TRBV7-8	13	TRBJ2-7	TRBD1	-	CASNVGQGSEQYF	TGTGCCAGCAACGTGGGACAGGGAAGCGAGCAGTACTTC
TRBV28	15	TRBJ1-2	-	-	CASSREVGTYYGYTF	TGTGCCAGCAGCCGTGAGGTTGGCACGTACTATGGCTACACCTTC
TRBV19	14	TRBJ1-5	-	few	CASRPDNFNQPQHF	TGTGCCAGTAGACCGGACAACTTCAATCAGCCCCAGCATTTT
TRBV6-1	15	TRBJ1-4	-	-	CASTRTLTGDEKLFF	TGTGCCAGCACCCGGACACTTACAGGAGATGAAAAACTGTTTTTT
TRBV5-4	15	TRBJ2-2	-	-	CASSLVGANTGELFF	TGTGCCAGCAGCTTGGTCGGAGCGAACACCGGGGAGCTGTTTTTT
TRBV19	14	TRBJ1-2	-	few	CASSIYSSNYGYTF	TGTGCCAGTAGTATTTACAGCTCCAACTATGGCTACACCTTC
TRBV7-8	14	TRBJ2-7	TRBD2	-	CASSLYREGGEQYF	TGTGCCAGCAGCTTGTATCGGGAGGGCGGCGAGCAGTACTTC
TRBV29-1	12	TRBJ2-5	-	-	CSGRDGERTQYF	TGCAGCGGGCGGGACGGCGAGCGGACCCAGTACTTC
TRBV7-3	17	TRBJ2-3	TRBD2	-	CASSLTASGAGTDTQYF	TGTGCCAGCAGCTTAACGGCTAGCGGGGCTGGCACAGATACGCAGTATTTT
TRBV5-6	15	TRBJ1-5	-	-	CASSPGLSGNQPQHF	TGTGCCAGCAGCCCGGGGCTGTCGGGTAATCAGCCCCAGCATTTT
TRBV28	16	TRBJ2-7	TRBD2	-	CASTKWGSGSIYEQYF	TGTGCCAGCACAAAGTGGGGGAGCGGGAGTATATACGAGCAGTACTTC
TRBV18	16	TRBJ1-3	-	many	CASSADSSLLGNTIYF	TGTGCCAGCTCCGCCGACAGTTCTCTCTTGGGAAACACCATATATTTT
TRBV7-9	13	TRBJ2-5	-	-	CATQFRGSETQYF	TGTGCCACCCAGTTTAGAGGGAGCGAGACCCAGTACTTC
TRBV28	19	TRBJ2-1	TRBD2	-	CASSRVWAGLAGGEGEQFF	TGTGCCAGCAGTCGAGTGTGGGCGGGACTAGCGGGAGGGGAGGGTGAGCAGTTCTTC
TRBV6-1	15	TRBJ2-2	TRBD1	-	CASRPGTGGTGELFF	TGTGCCAGCAGACCCGGGACAGGGGGCACCGGGGAGCTGTTTTTT
TRBV6-4	14	TRBJ2-1	TRBD2	-	CATQAGVGRNEQFF	TGTGCCACCCAAGCGGGAGTGGGCCGAAATGAGCAGTTCTTC
TRBV5-1	16	TRBJ2-3	TRBD1	-	CASSPGQGPLTDTQYF	TGCGCCAGCAGCCCCGGACAGGGCCCCCTCACAGATACGCAGTATTTT
TRBV7-2	13	TRBJ2-3	TRBD2	-	CASRAGGADTQYF	TGTGCCAGCCGGGCGGGAGGGGCAGATACGCAGTATTTT
TRBV7-8	17	TRBJ2-5	TRBD2	many	CASSSGLSGENQETQYF	TGTGCCAGCAGCTCCGGTTTAAGCGGGGAAAACCAAGAGACCCAGTACTTC
TRBV7-8	17	TRBJ2-7	TRBD1	-	CASSRNTGTGLSYEQYF	TGTGCCAGCAGCCGAAACACCGGGACAGGGCTCTCCTACGAGCAGTACTTC
TRBV28	13	TRBJ1-1	-	-	CASKGLRNTEAFF	TGTGCCAGCAAAGGCTTAAGGAACACTGAAGCTTTCTTT
TRBV27	14	TRBJ1-4	-	-	CASSDRSGVEKLFF	TGTGCCAGCAGCGACAGGTCCGGGGTAGAAAAACTGTTTTTT
TRBV4-1	16	TRBJ2-7	TRBD1	-	CASSQSRQGGTYEQYF	TGCGCCAGCAGCCAGAGTCGACAGGGTGGTACCTACGAGCAGTACTTC
TRBV27	13	TRBJ2-7	-	many	CASSTLGVDEQYF	TGTGCCAGCAGTACCCTTGGGGTGGACGAGCAGTACTTC
TRBV25-1	14	TRBJ2-2	-	-	CASSEYVRTGELFF	TGTGCCAGCAGTGAATATGTGCGAACCGGGGAGCTGTTTTTT
TRBV5-6	16	TRBJ2-5	-	-	CASRFLSGEVKETQYF	TGTGCCAGCAGATTCCTTAGCGGTGAGGTAAAGGAGACCCAGTACTTC
TRBV12-1	17	TRBJ2-1	-	-	CASTPVTSGSIPDEQFF	TGTGCCAGCACCCCCGTCACTAGCGGGAGTATTCCGGATGAGCAGTTCTTC
TRBV18	18	TRBJ2-1	TRBD2	-	CASSPPPMSGGPYNEQFF	TGTGCCAGCTCACCACCGCCTATGTCGGGAGGGCCCTACAATGAGCAGTTCTTC
TRBV28	16	TRBJ2-1	TRBD2	-	CASSLSGLVPYNEQFF	TGTGCCAGCAGTTTATCCGGACTAGTCCCCTACAATGAGCAGTTCTTC